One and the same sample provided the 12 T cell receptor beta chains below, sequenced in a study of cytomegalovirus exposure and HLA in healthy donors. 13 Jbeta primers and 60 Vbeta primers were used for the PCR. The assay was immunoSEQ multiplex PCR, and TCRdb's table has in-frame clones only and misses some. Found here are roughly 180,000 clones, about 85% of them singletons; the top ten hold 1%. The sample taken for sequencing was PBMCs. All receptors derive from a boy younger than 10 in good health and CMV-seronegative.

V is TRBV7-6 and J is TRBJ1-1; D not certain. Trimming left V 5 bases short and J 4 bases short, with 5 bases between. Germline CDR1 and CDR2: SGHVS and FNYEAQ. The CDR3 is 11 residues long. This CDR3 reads CASSPGTEAFF. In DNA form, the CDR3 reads TGTGCCAGCAGCCCGGGCACTGAAGCTTTCTTT.

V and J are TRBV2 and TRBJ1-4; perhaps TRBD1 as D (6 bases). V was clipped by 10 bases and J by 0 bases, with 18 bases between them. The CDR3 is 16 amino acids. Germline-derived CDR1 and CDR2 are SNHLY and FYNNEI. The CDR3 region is CAIYSPGHSTNEKLFF. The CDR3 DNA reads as TGTGCCATTTATTCCCCGGGACACTCAACTAATGAAAAACTGTTTTTT.

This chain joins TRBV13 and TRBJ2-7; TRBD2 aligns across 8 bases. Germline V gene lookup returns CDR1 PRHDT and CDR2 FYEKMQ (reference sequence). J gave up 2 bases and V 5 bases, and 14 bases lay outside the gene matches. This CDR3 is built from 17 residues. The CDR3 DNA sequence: TGTGCCAGCAGCCGTTCGCGCCTCGGGGGGGCCCCCTACGAGCAGTACGTC. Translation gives CASSRSRLGGAPYEQYV.

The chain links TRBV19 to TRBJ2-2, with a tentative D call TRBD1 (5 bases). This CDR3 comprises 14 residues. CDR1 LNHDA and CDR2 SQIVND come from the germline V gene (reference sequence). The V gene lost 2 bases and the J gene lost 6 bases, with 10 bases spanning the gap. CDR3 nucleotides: TGTGCCAGTAGTATAACAGGAAAAGCCGGGGAGCTGTTTTTT. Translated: CASSITGKAGELFF.

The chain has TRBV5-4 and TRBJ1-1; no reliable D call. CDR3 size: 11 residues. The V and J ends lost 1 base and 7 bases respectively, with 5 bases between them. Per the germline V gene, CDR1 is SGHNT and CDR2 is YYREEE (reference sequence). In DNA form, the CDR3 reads TGTGCCAGCAGCTTGAGCGGTGAAGCTTTCTTT. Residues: CASSLSGEAFF.

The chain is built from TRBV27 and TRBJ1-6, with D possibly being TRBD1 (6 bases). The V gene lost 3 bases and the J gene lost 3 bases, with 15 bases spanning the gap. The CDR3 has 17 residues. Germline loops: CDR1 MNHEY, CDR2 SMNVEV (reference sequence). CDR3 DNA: TGTGCCAGCAGTTTTCGACGCTACAGGGACTATAATTCACCCCTCCACTTT. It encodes CASSFRRYRDYNSPLHF.

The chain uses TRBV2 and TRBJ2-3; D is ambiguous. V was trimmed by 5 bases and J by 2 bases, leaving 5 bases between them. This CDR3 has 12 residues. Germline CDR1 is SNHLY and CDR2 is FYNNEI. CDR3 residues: CASSMYTDTQYF. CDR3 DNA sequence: TGTGCCAGCAGTATGTACACAGATACGCAGTATTTT.

CDR3 residues: CASSRPGYNEQFF. The CDR3 coding sequence is TGTGCCAGCAGCCGGCCGGGGTACAATGAGCAGTTCTTC. The V and J genes are TRBV7-2 and TRBJ2-1; perhaps TRBD2 as D (5 bases). Germline CDR1 reads SGHTA; CDR2 reads FQGNSA. The CDR3 is 13 residues long. Trimming shortened V by 5 bases and J by 4 bases, and 9 bases separated the two germline ends.

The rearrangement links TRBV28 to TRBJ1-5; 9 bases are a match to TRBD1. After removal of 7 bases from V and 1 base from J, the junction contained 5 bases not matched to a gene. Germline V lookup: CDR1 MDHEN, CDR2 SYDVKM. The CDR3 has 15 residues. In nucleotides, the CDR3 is TGTGCCAGCAACCAACAGGGGGCAAGCAATCAGCCCCAGCATTTT. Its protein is CASNQQGASNQPQHF.

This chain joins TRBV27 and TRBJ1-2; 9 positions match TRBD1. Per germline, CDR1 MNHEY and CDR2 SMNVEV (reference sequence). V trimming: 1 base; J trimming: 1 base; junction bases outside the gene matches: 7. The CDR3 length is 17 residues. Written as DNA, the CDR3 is TGTGCCAGCAGTTTATTGGGACAGGGCGCTAATAACTATGGCTACACCTTC. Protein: CASSLLGQGANNYGYTF.

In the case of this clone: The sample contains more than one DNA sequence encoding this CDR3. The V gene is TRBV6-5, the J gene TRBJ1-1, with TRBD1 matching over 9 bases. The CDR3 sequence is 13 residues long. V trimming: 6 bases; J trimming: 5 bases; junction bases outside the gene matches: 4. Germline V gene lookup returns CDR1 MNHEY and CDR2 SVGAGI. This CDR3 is CASRGQGRTEAFF. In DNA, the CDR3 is TGTGCCAGCAGAGGACAGGGGAGGACTGAAGCTTTCTTT.

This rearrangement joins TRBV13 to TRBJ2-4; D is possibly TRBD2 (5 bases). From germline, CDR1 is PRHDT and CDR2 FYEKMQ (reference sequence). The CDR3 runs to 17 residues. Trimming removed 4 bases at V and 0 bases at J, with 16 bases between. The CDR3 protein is CASSYARGSLAKNIQYF. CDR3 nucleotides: TGTGCCAGCAGCTATGCCCGGGGATCCCTAGCCAAAAACATTCAGTACTTC. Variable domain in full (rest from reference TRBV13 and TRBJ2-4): AAGVIQSPRHLIKEKRETATLKCYPIPRHDTVYWYQQGPGQDPQFLISFYEKMQSDKGSIPDRFSAQQFSDYHSELNMSSLELGDSALYFCASSYARGSLAKNIQYFGAGTRLSVL.